The 18 T cell receptor beta chains reported below all come from one sample, sequenced in a study of blood T cell repertoires in COVID-19. This table comes from immunoSEQ multiplex PCR, and its TCRdb copy is limited to in-frame clones, with some not included. The table has 150,000 to 200,000 clones, over 75% seen once. Sequences were obtained from peripheral blood. The receptors were sampled from a woman aged 70-85 years with acute or convalescent COVID-19.

The chain employs TRBV2 and TRBJ1-1; D may be TRBD1 (5 bases). Between the trimmed V and J ends, which lost 4 bases and 4 bases, there was a span of 13 bases. The CDR3 consists of 14 residues. The germline gives CDR1 SNHLY, CDR2 FYNNEI. The CDR3 region has the DNA TGTGCCAGCAGTGTTAAGGGGTGGGGCACTGAAGCTTTCTTT. Residues: CASSVKGWGTEAFF.

The chain carries TRBV5-1 and TRBJ2-1; TRBD1 might be the D (6 bases). CDR1 and CDR2 (germline): SGHRS, YFSETQ. The V end was cut by 3 bases, the J end by 4 bases, with 23 bases between. The CDR3 sequence is 18 residues long. This CDR3 is CASSSARQVLTVYNEQFF. The CDR3 DNA is TGCGCCAGCAGCTCAGCTAGACAGGTCCTCACCGTTTACAATGAGCAGTTCTTC.

This clone was seen just once. The rearrangement uses TRBV3-1 (or the pseudogene TRBV3-2) and TRBJ1-1; D might be TRBD1 (5 bases). Germline V lookup: CDR1 LGHDT, CDR2 YNNKEL (reference sequence). This CDR3 has 14 residues. Trimming stripped 4 bases from V and 8 bases from J, with 17 bases between. The CDR3 sequence: CASSPAGGSTEAFF. DNA of the CDR3: TGTGCCAGCAGCCCCGCCGGGGGTTCAACAGAAGCTTTCTTT.

Points on this clone: The germline gene is not matched at one end of the junction; a read error may be the cause. The CDR3 loop reads CTSSFKQNTEAFF. CDR3 in DNA: TGTACCAGCAGCTTTAAACAGAACACTGAAGCTTTCTTT. The rearrangement joins TRBV28 to TRBJ1-1; D not resolved. The germline CDR1 and CDR2 sequences are MDHEN and SYDVKM. The CDR3 consists of 13 residues. Based on the CDR3 plus reference TRBV28 and TRBJ1-1, the full variable domain is DVKVTQSSRYLVKRTGEKVFLECVQDMDHENMFWYRQDPGLGLRLIYFSYDVKMKEKGDIPEGYSVSREKKERFSLILESASTNQTSMYLCTSSFKQNTEAFFGQGTRLTVV.

The chain recombines TRBV9 with TRBJ1-1; TRBD1 agrees at 8 bases. The trim removed 3 bases at V and 4 bases at J, leaving 2 bases unmatched. The CDR3 covers 13 residues. Germline CDR1 SGDLS, CDR2 YYNGEE. This CDR3 is CASSEGQGTEAFF. Written as DNA, the CDR3 is TGTGCCAGCAGCGAAGGACAGGGCACTGAAGCTTTCTTT.

The CDR3 DNA reads as TGTGCCAGCAGTAATCTAGCGGGAGTCGTTTTAGAGACCCAGTACTTC. Residues: CASSNLAGVVLETQYF. The rearrangement uses TRBV27 and TRBJ2-5, with 10 nucleotides matching TRBD2. CDR3 size: 16 residues. Per the germline V gene, CDR1 is MNHEY and CDR2 is SMNVEV (reference sequence). Trimming cost V 5 bases and J 4 bases; bases outside gene matches: 10.

The chain employs TRBV7-3 and TRBJ2-2; 12 positions agree with TRBD2. The CDR3 has 18 residues. Germline CDR1 SGHTA, CDR2 FQGTGA. The trim removed 1 base at V and 2 bases at J, leaving 5 bases unmatched. This CDR3 is CASSLMGTSGFNTGELFF. The CDR3 nucleotides read TGTGCCAGCAGCTTAATGGGGACTAGCGGGTTCAACACCGGGGAGCTGTTTTTT.

The chain carries TRBV3-1 (or the pseudogene TRBV3-2) and TRBJ1-4; D unresolved. Germline V gene lookup returns CDR1 LGHDT and CDR2 YNNKEL (reference sequence). Trimming left V 3 bases short and J 0 bases short, with 5 bases between. The CDR3 loop spans 14 amino acids. The CDR3 reads CASSQSSTNEKLFF. CDR3 nucleotides: TGTGCCAGCAGCCAGAGTTCAACTAATGAAAAACTGTTTTTT.

V and J are TRBV27 and TRBJ1-6; TRBD1 matches 7 bases. After removal of 5 bases from V and 8 bases from J, the junction contained 6 bases not matched to a gene. The germline gives CDR1 MNHEY, CDR2 SMNVEV (reference sequence). CDR3 length: 14 residues. The DNA of the CDR3 is TGTGCCAGCAGTACGGGACAGAGGGATTCACCCCTCCACTTT. Amino acids: CASSTGQRDSPLHF.

The chain is built from TRBV6-5 and TRBJ1-1; 9 nucleotides match TRBD1. Losses at the gene ends were 6 bases for V and 2 bases for J; bases not matched to a gene: 4. The CDR3 covers 14 residues. The germline V gene has CDR1 MNHEY and CDR2 SVGAGI. The CDR3 DNA is TGTGCCAGCAGGGGACAGGGCGGCAACACTGAAGCTTTCTTT. Translated, it gives CASRGQGGNTEAFF.

The chain carries TRBV5-8 and TRBJ2-3; 9 nucleotides match TRBD1. The V and J ends lost 5 bases and 2 bases, in that order; junction bases with no gene match: 12. The CDR3 runs to 17 residues. Germline values: CDR1 SGHTS, CDR2 YDEGEE. The CDR3 region has the DNA TGTGCCAGCAGTCTTGGCCTTGGGACAGGGTTCACAGATACGCAGTATTTT. This sequence encodes CASSLGLGTGFTDTQYF.

The chain uses TRBV12-5 and TRBJ2-1; 8 bases are a match to TRBD2. V shed 1 base and J 9 bases; nucleotides not matched to a gene: 14. Germline CDR1 reads LGHNT; CDR2 reads FRNRAP. The CDR3 has 17 residues. CDR3 in DNA: TGTGCTAGTGGTTTGGGGCGTAGCGGGGTGGAGGCAGGTGAGCAGTTCTTC. It translates to CASGLGRSGVEAGEQFF.

The chain carries TRBV2 and TRBJ2-2; D is possibly TRBD1 (6 bases). The germline V gene encodes CDR1 SNHLY and CDR2 FYNNEI. This CDR3 contains 14 residues. With 7 bases removed from V and 6 bases from J, the gap between germline ends came to 15 bases. In DNA, the CDR3 is TGTGCCAGCAATGTCGAACAGGGTGCCGGGGAGCTGTTTTTT. Its translation is CASNVEQGAGELFF.

This sequence joins TRBV29-1 and TRBJ2-3, with D possibly being TRBD2 (6 bases). CDR3 length: 14 residues. V was pared by 3 bases and J by 2 bases, with 12 bases between. Germline CDR1 and CDR2: SQVTM and ANQGSEA. The CDR3 DNA reads TGCAGCGTTGAGCCCCCGGGGGACACAGATACGCAGTATTTT. Protein: CSVEPPGDTDTQYF.

The J gene is TRBJ2-6, the V gene TRBV19, with 8 bases fitting TRBD1. CDR3 length: 18 amino acids. V lost 6 bases and J lost 1; bases outside the gene matches: 11. The germline V gene encodes CDR1 LNHDA and CDR2 SQIVND (reference sequence). CDR3 region: CASRTYRGSKSGANVLTF. The CDR3, as DNA: TGTGCCAGTAGGACGTACAGGGGGTCTAAATCTGGGGCCAACGTCCTGACTTTC.

The chain recombines TRBV7-9 with TRBJ2-2; D may be TRBD1 (5 bases). The V end lost 6 bases, the J end lost 13 bases, and 9 bases lay between the germline ends. Germline CDR1 and CDR2: SEHNR and FQNEAQ (reference sequence). The CDR3 is 10 amino acids. The CDR3 region has the DNA TGTGCCAGCAGTGGGGCCGGGCTGTTTTTT. This sequence encodes CASSGAGLFF.

CDR3 DNA sequence: TGTGCCAGCAGTTACTCCGCCAAGACAGGTCCTATGGGCGATCAGCCCCAGCATTTT. It translates to CASSYSAKTGPMGDQPQHF. The chain has TRBV6-2 or TRBV6-3 and TRBJ1-5, with D possibly being TRBD1 (6 bases). Germline V gene lookup returns CDR1 MNHEY and CDR2 SVGEGT. This CDR3 spans 19 amino acids. Deletions cut 0 bases from V and 5 bases from J, with 23 bases between.

This chain connects TRBV27 to TRBJ2-1, with TRBD2 identical over 8 bases. Germline CDR1 is MNHEY and CDR2 is SMNVEV (reference sequence). CDR3 length: 16 residues. V shed 0 bases, J shed 2 bases, and the junction held 3 bases outside the gene matches. In DNA, the CDR3 is TGTGCCAGCAGTTTATCGTTGACTAGCGCCTACAATGAGCAGTTCTTC. The encoded protein is CASSLSLTSAYNEQFF.